This T cell receptor (beta chain) stems from a study of blood T cell repertoires in COVID-19. Looking at the study overall: Nucleic acid was either cDNA or gDNA, and it came from T cells, B-cell-depleted T cells, or PBMCs.

The method was immunoSEQ multiplex PCR; TCRdb's version includes in-frame clones alone and lacks a portion of them. The sample carries about 340,000 clones, almost 90% recorded once. This CDR3 has 17 residues. The J segment lost 4 bases and the V segment lost 4 bases, leaving 15 bases of the junction unmatched. Looked up from germline, CDR1 is SGDLS and CDR2 is YYNGEE. The sequencing input was peripheral blood. The rearrangement links TRBV9 to TRBJ2-7; the match to TRBD1 covers 9 bases. The sequence was collected from a woman in her 70s with COVID-19, enrolled during active disease. CDR3 residues: CASSPAGLGTGLYEQYF. The CDR3 DNA reads as TGTGCCAGCAGCCCCGCAGGCCTCGGGACAGGGTTATACGAGCAGTACTTC.